This T cell receptor beta chain came from a study of blood T cell repertoires in COVID-19. The overall study: The United States, Italy and Spain supplied acute and convalescent COVID-19 samples. T cells, B-cell-depleted T cells, or PBMCs provided the cDNA or gDNA that served as material.

Original analysis: How many nucleated cells were present was estimated from reference gene primer amplification. Clones were sequenced by immunoSEQ multiplex PCR, and TCRdb holds only the in-frame ones, with some missing. For V, J and clone size, that table is used; D and trimming come from the DNA. The data show just over 300,000 clones, approximately 86% seen once. The germline V gene has CDR1 ENHRY and CDR2 SYGVKD. The CDR3 has 17 residues. The junction had 10 bases not matched to a gene; V was cut back by 4 bases and J by 0 bases. V and J are TRBV10-3 and TRBJ1-2, with 8 bases aligning to TRBD1. Material for sequencing was PBMCs or T cells enriched from blood (not recorded which). This TCR came from a woman aged 18-29 years who had recovered from COVID-19. The CDR3 DNA follows: TGTGCCATCAGTGGAGTCTCCGGACAGGGAGCTAACTATGGCTACACCTTC. Translated, it gives CAISGVSGQGANYGYTF.